This entry lists 12 T cell receptor beta chains sequenced from one sample in a study of T cells expressing NK-cell markers. TCRdb re-analyzed the 5' RACE reads; it lists each CDR3 protein once, without DNA. The sample shows 350,000 to 500,000 distinct CDR3 sequences, and more than 7% sits with its ten largest clones. The sample was blood T cells: a sorted CD56 or NKG2C T cell subset, CD4+ or CD8+ T cells, or bulk PBMC T cells (not recorded which). All receptors derive from a woman aged 18 to 75 in good health.

The CDR3 loop reads CSVEDRAGLVNYGYTF. The gene calls are TRBV29-1 and TRBJ1-2. The CDR3 runs to 16 residues. Germline V gene lookup returns CDR1 SQVTM and CDR2 ANQGSEA.

CDR3 amino acids: CASSHTKGGDRVEKLFF. The chain uses TRBV4-3 and TRBJ1-4; TCRdb selects TRBD1, and the lack of DNA leaves this call unchecked. The V gene's germline CDR1 is LGHNA and CDR2 YSLEER. The CDR3 has 17 amino acids.

The V call is TRBV4-2, the J call TRBJ1-6; TCRdb's D call of TRBD1 is untestable without DNA. Germline CDR1 and CDR2: LGHNA and YNFKEQ. The CDR3 is 19 amino acids. CDR3 sequence: CASSQVSLDHGSYNSPLHF.

This chain joins TRBV20-1 and TRBJ2-3; TCRdb's D gene call, TRBD2, goes unchecked for lack of DNA. The germline V gene has CDR1 DFQATT and CDR2 SNEGSKA (reference sequence). The CDR3 extends over 14 amino acids. The chain's CDR3 is CSARTSGKRDTQYF.

V gene TRBV6-2 or TRBV6-3 combines with J gene TRBJ2-7; the TRBD1 assignment by TCRdb is unverifiable without DNA. Germline V gives CDR1 MNHEY, CDR2 SVGEGT. This CDR3 has 15 amino acids. The CDR3 sequence: CASSYSAGNVDEQYF.

This chain joins TRBV4-1 and TRBJ2-1; TCRdb outputs TRBD2, but without DNA this stays unchecked. Germline V gene data show CDR1 as MGHRA and CDR2 as YSYEKL. This CDR3 contains 16 residues. The CDR3 sequence is CASSQDQGTLLNEQFF.

The V and J genes are TRBV12-3 or TRBV12-4 and TRBJ1-6. There are 11 residues in the CDR3. The CDR3 loop is CASSANSPLHF.

V and J are TRBV5-1 and TRBJ2-7; the D call from TCRdb, TRBD1, cannot be confirmed without DNA. The CDR3 has 15 residues. CDR1 and CDR2 from the germline V gene are SGHRS and YFSETQ. CDR3 region: CASSFLRDTSYEQYF.

V usage is TRBV5-1 and J usage is TRBJ2-3. Germline V gene lookup returns CDR1 SGHRS and CDR2 YFSETQ. This CDR3 spans 13 amino acids. The CDR3 loop reads CASSLAATDTQYF.

This sequence joins TRBV6-2 or TRBV6-3 and TRBJ2-2; TCRdb indicates TRBD1, and absent DNA this call remains unverified. The germline V gene has CDR1 MNHEY and CDR2 SVGEGT. The CDR3 spans 16 residues. The CDR3 here is CASSYTLTGSDGELFF.

The rearrangement uses TRBV20-1 and TRBJ2-5; TCRdb designates TRBD1, a call that cannot be tested without DNA. The germline gives CDR1 DFQATT, CDR2 SNEGSKA (reference sequence). The CDR3 spans 15 residues. The CDR3 region is CSTLRGGGHQETQYF.

V gene TRBV12-3 or TRBV12-4 combines with J gene TRBJ2-7; TCRdb indicates TRBD2, and absent DNA this call remains unverified. This CDR3 contains 14 residues. The CDR3 sequence: CASSLAGGRGEQYF.